This entry lists 11 T cell receptor beta chains sequenced from one sample in a study of response to subunit inactivated influenza vaccine. TCRdb recomputed calls from the RT-PCR reads with MiXCR, one row per CDR3 protein. The data contain approximately 700,000 distinct CDR3 sequences, approximately 14% of them singletons. The material was PBMCs from blood, obtained less than 15 days before vaccination. Source of these receptors: a man between 45 and 60 years old who received an inactivated influenza vaccine.

The rearrangement links TRBV6-2 or TRBV6-3 to TRBJ2-2, with no clear D. V was cut by 2 bases and J by 8 bases, with 3 bases left in between. Germline assignment: CDR1 MNHEY and CDR2 SVGEGT. The CDR3 extends over 11 amino acids. As DNA, the CDR3 is TGTGCCAGCAGTTACGCGGGGGAGCTGTTTTTT. It translates to CASSYAGELFF.

The chain employs TRBV28 and TRBJ1-4; possibly TRBD1 for D (5 bases). Trimming left V 6 bases short and J 8 bases short, with 19 bases between. The CDR3 totals 15 residues. In germline, CDR1 is MDHEN, CDR2 SYDVKM. The CDR3 region has the DNA TGTGCCAGCAGCCTACGCCCCAGGGTGGGAGAAAAACTGTTTTTT. It is translated as CASSLRPRVGEKLFF.

The rearrangement joins TRBV11-2 to TRBJ1-4; D perhaps matches TRBD1 (5 bases). Germline assignment: CDR1 SGHAT and CDR2 FQNNGV. The CDR3 has 14 amino acids. The V gene lost 1 base and the J gene lost 7 bases, with 10 bases spanning the gap. CDR3 coding DNA: TGTGCCAGCAGCTTAGCCAGGGAGTTTGAAAAACTGTTTTTT. Translated, it gives CASSLAREFEKLFF.

The table lists this clonotype with many counts. The chain links TRBV29-1 to TRBJ2-2; unclear D gene. V lost 1 base and J lost 1, with 4 bases in between. The germline V gene has CDR1 SQVTM and CDR2 ANQGSEA. The CDR3 runs 13 residues. The CDR3 here is CSVEGQNTGELFF. The CDR3 nucleotides are TGCAGCGTTGAAGGACAGAACACCGGGGAGCTGTTTTTT.

The CDR3 bases are TGTGCCATCAGTGAGGCTCCGGGACAGGGGCGGGGAGACACTGAAGCTTTCTTT. It codes for CAISEAPGQGRGDTEAFF. V gene TRBV10-3 combines with J gene TRBJ1-1; 10 bases fit TRBD1. J lost 3 bases, V lost 2 bases, and 12 bases had no gene match. This CDR3 is built from 18 residues. Germline V gene data show CDR1 as ENHRY and CDR2 as SYGVKD.

Note on this clonotype: A read error may be the cause here, since a much bigger clone is one base away. The V gene is TRBV9, the J gene TRBJ2-5, with 9 bases lining up with TRBD2. Germline-derived CDR1 and CDR2 are SGDLS and YYNGEE. There are 17 residues in the CDR3. Here the CDR3 reads CASNVDRGSGGQETQYF. The CDR3 DNA follows: TGTGCCAGCAACGTAGATCGGGGTAGCGGGGGACAAGAGACCCAGTACTTC.

This clonotype was recorded only once. The rearrangement uses TRBV12-3 or TRBV12-4 and TRBJ2-5, with a possible D match to TRBD1 (8 bases). The CDR3 extends over 16 amino acids. Trimming removed 11 bases from V and 4 bases from J, with 26 bases in between. CDR3 coding DNA: TGTGCCGGGAGGGACAGGAATGAGTGGCGGCGAGAGACCCAGTACTTC. This sequence encodes CAGRDRNEWRRETQYF.

The V call is TRBV29-1, the J call TRBJ2-1; tentatively, D is TRBD2 (5 bases). Trimming left V 4 bases short and J 7 bases short, with 8 bases between. Germline values: CDR1 SQVTM, CDR2 ANQGSEA. This CDR3 has 11 amino acids. The CDR3 reads CSVVRGNEQFF. CDR3 DNA sequence: TGCAGCGTTGTTCGCGGGAATGAGCAGTTCTTC.

The V gene is TRBV7-8, the J gene TRBJ2-3; D ambiguous. The CDR3 is made up of 14 amino acids. Germline V lookup: CDR1 SGHVS, CDR2 FQNEAQ. V lost 4 bases and J 8 bases, leaving 16 bases between the germline ends. The CDR3 loop is CASSSTGYSTTQYF. The CDR3 DNA reads TGTGCCAGCAGCTCGACGGGCTATTCGACTACGCAGTATTTT. The entire variable domain, with the rest obtained from reference TRBV7-8 and TRBJ2-3, is as follows: GAGVSQSPRYKVAKRGQDVALRCDPISGHVSLFWYQQALGQGPEFLTYFQNEAQLDKSGLPSDRFFAERPEGSVSTLKIQRTQQEDSAVYLCASSSTGYSTTQYFGPGTRLTVL.

CDR3 bases: TGTGCCAGCAGCAAACTCTGGACCGGGGAGCTGTTTTTT. This encodes CASSKLWTGELFF. V is TRBV3-1 and J is TRBJ2-2; D remains unclear. The CDR3 consists of 13 residues. CDR1 and CDR2 (germline): LGHDT, YNNKEL (reference sequence). The germline V and J ends were trimmed by 5 bases and 5 bases, with 9 bases remaining between them.

This clonotype was recorded a few times. This chain joins TRBV12-3 or TRBV12-4 and TRBJ1-4, with a tentative D call TRBD1 (5 bases). The CDR3 covers 15 residues. Trimming left V 6 bases short and J 3 bases short, with 14 bases between. CDR3 coding DNA: TGTGCCAGCAGAAACTCAGGGATCTCTAATGAAAAACTGTTTTTT. As protein: CASRNSGISNEKLFF.